Each of the 7 T cell receptor beta chains below was sequenced from the same sample in a study of immune heterogeneity within non-small cell lung tumors. Amplifying TCR beta CDR3 involved multiplex PCR carried out with 32 V and 13 J primers. TCRdb re-analysed the multiplex PCR reads in MiXCR, keeping a single row per CDR3 protein. The top ten clones hold 20% to 25% of a sample with 9,000 to 13,000 distinct CDR3 sequences, almost 30% of them seen once. Genomic DNA from bulk tumor acted as the template, and 600 ng was loaded per sample. Surgery yielded several widely spaced biopsies per primary tumor. Surgery that was curative in intent was performed on patients with untreated, newly diagnosed non-small cell lung cancer. Sequencing input: lung tumor tissue. These receptors were obtained from a woman aged 45-59 years with non-small cell lung cancer.

This clonotype is medium-sized in the sample. V usage is TRBV4-1 and J usage is TRBJ1-1; D possibly corresponds to TRBD1 (5 bases). From germline, CDR1 is MGHRA and CDR2 YSYEKL. With 4 bases removed from V and 1 base from J, the gap between germline ends came to 16 bases. This CDR3 comprises 16 residues. CDR3 amino acids: CASSREQGKWNTEAFF. The CDR3, as DNA: TGCGCCAGCAGCCGAGAGCAGGGTAAATGGAACACTGAAGCTTTCTTT.

This clonotype was detected only a few times. This rearrangement joins TRBV20-1 to TRBJ1-5, with 7 bases aligning to TRBD1. Germline CDR1 DFQATT, CDR2 SNEGSKA (reference sequence). CDR3 length: 12 residues. The trim removed 4 bases at V and 5 bases at J, leaving 2 bases unmatched. The CDR3 DNA sequence: TGCAGTGCTACCCAGGGGGATCAGCCCCAGCATTTT. Translation: CSATQGDQPQHF.

The rearrangement links TRBV28 to TRBJ2-3; TRBD1 aligns across 8 bases. V lost 3 bases, J lost 4 bases, and 12 bases stayed unmatched. Germline values: CDR1 MDHEN, CDR2 SYDVKM. The CDR3 length is 17 residues. The CDR3 loop is CASSFGFGRGQADTQYF. CDR3 in DNA: TGTGCCAGCAGTTTTGGTTTCGGCAGGGGGCAAGCAGATACGCAGTATTTT.

This clonotype was seen only a few times. V gene TRBV20-1 combines with J gene TRBJ2-5; TRBD2 agrees at 11 bases. The CDR3 totals 14 residues. Per germline, CDR1 DFQATT and CDR2 SNEGSKA (reference sequence). Trimming at V came to 6 bases and at J to 5 bases, leaving 8 bases not matched to a gene. CDR3 sequence: CSAELAGGRETQYF. The CDR3, as DNA: TGCAGTGCGGAATTAGCGGGAGGGAGGGAGACCCAGTACTTC.

There are many counts of this clonotype. For the CDR3, the DNA is TGTGCCAGTAGTACAGAAGGACTGATGGCACCCCTCCACTTT. Amino acid sequence: CASSTEGLMAPLHF. The chain joins TRBV19 to TRBJ1-6; D remains ambiguous. This CDR3 has 14 residues. Germline V CDR1 and CDR2: LNHDA, SQIVND (reference sequence). The V end was cut by 4 bases, the J end by 11 bases, with 15 bases between.

Ten or more counts support this clonotype. The chain is built from TRBV6-1 and TRBJ2-2; D may be TRBD2 (6 bases). Deletions cut 8 bases from V and 3 bases from J, with 13 bases between. Germline lookup yields CDR1 MNHNS and CDR2 SASEGT. CDR3 length equals 14 residues. CDR3 nucleotide sequence: TGTGCCAGCGATCGATCGGGAGACACCGGGGAGCTGTTTTTT. Residues: CASDRSGDTGELFF.

This clonotype occurred many times. The chain is built from TRBV24-1 and TRBJ2-7; no definite D call. V was pared by 5 bases and J by 5 bases, with 9 bases between. Germline lookup yields CDR1 KGHDR and CDR2 SFDVKD. There are 12 residues in the CDR3. CDR3 sequence reads: CATSGNGHEQYF. CDR3 nucleotide sequence: TGTGCCACCAGTGGGAACGGCCACGAGCAGTACTTC.